This T cell receptor (beta chain) was profiled in a study of cytomegalovirus exposure and HLA in healthy donors. Across the study: Later, an analysis reported that the 120 or so validation repertoires had used the same platform as the 500 to 750 first-cohort repertoires. Study observations and caveats: Among TCR sequences, most were rare, though some public TCRs appeared in many donors. According to a later analysis, TCR clusters from the first cohort tended to co-occur in the 110 or so validation repertoires. It was approximately 150 TCR beta chains that were listed as cytomegalovirus-associated.

With respect to this clone: Antigen: not known. A read error may produce the germline difference seen at one junction end.

Sequenced by immunoSEQ multiplex PCR; TCRdb stores in-frame clones only, minus some. The table includes about 71,000 clones, roughly 93% detected once. This receptor was identified in a woman between 18 and 30 years old in good health and CMV-seronegative. The sequenced sample was PBMCs.

The CDR3 DNA follows: TGTGCCAGCAGCTACGAGGCTCACAACTATGGCCACACCTTC. The encoded protein is CASSYEAHNYGHTF. The gene calls are TRBV5-4 and TRBJ1-2, with no clear D. This CDR3 comprises 14 residues. CDR1 and CDR2 (germline): SGHNT, YYREEE (reference sequence). Full variable domain (missing parts from reference TRBV5-4 and TRBJ1-2): ETGVTQSPTHLIKTRGQQVTLRCSSQSGHNTVSWYQQALGQGPQFIFQYYREEENGRGNFPPRFSGLQFPNYSSELNVNALELDDSALYLCASSYEAHNYGHTFGSGTRLTVV.